The source of this T cell receptor beta chain is a study of identical twins. TCRdb independently ran MiXCR on the 5' RACE reads; one entry per CDR3 protein. The sample lists some 1,600,000 distinct CDR3 sequences, more than 30% seen once, with about 0.27% in the top ten. To note about this clonotype: This sequence may be a read error, since a much larger clone differs from it by one base.

CDR1 and CDR2 from the germline V gene are SQVTM and ANQGSEA. CDR3 length: 11 amino acids. The sequencing input was cord blood. This clonotype originated in a newborn girl in good health. V and J are TRBV29-1 and TRBJ1-2; unclear D gene. CDR3: CGVEPSYGYTF. CDR3 coding DNA: TGCGGCGTTGAACCGAGCTATGGCTACACCTTC.